This T cell receptor (beta chain) is from a study of radiation and T cells in renal cell carcinoma. Germline-derived CDR1 and CDR2 are MGHDK and SYGVNS. This CDR3 is built from 15 residues. J lost 0 bases, V lost 8 bases, and 7 bases had no gene match. Clones were read by immunoSEQ multiplex PCR, and TCRdb kept only the in-frame ones, dropping some. The data hold 75,000 to 95,000 clones, with around four fifths observed a single time. Sample time point: blood 4 weeks post-SBRT, at nephrectomy. Regarding treatment: 15 Gy SBRT to primary tumor, nephrectomy 4 weeks later. Radiation-treated patients gave blood at baseline, week 2 and week 4. The patient's renal cell carcinoma had clear cell pathology. Turning to this clone: Its target is unknown.

The study's findings and limits: Top tumor clonotypes rose in blood 2 weeks post-radiation, then contracted. Baseline intratumoral clonotype presence is unknown without pretreatment biopsies.

This rearrangement joins TRBV25-1 to TRBJ2-1, with 7 bases fitting TRBD1. The receptor was derived from a man aged 45-60 years with renal cell carcinoma. Sequencing used blood, obtained from a patient whose treatment included radiotherapy and nephrectomy. The CDR3, as DNA: TGTGCCAGCGGCTTAGGGGGCCTCTCCTACAATGAGCAGTTCTTC. This sequence encodes CASGLGGLSYNEQFF. Combining the CDR3 with reference TRBV25-1 and TRBJ2-1 gives the whole variable domain EADIYQTPRYLVIGTGKKITLECSQTMGHDKMYWYQQDPGMELHLIHYSYGVNSTEKGDLSSESTVSRIRTEHFPLTLESARPSHTSQYLCASGLGGLSYNEQFFGPGTRLTVL.